The following is a T cell receptor beta chain sequence with its context. These data come from a study of PD-L1 blockade in urothelial cancer. Only in-frame clones appear in the TCRdb table, and some are missing; sequencing was by immunoSEQ multiplex PCR. The repertoire has about 82,000 clones, over 80% of them found once; the top ten carry around a tenth. Germline CDR1 reads SGHVS; CDR2 reads FQNEAQ. The CDR3 consists of 12 residues. Trimming left V 5 bases short and J 3 bases short, with 6 bases between. The chain couples TRBV7-8 to TRBJ2-3; a weak D match, TRBD2 (5 bases). The receptor comes from a man between 65 and 80 years old with urothelial cancer. Sequences were derived from PBMCs, sampled around atezolizumab (anti-PD-L1) treatment. The DNA of the CDR3 is TGTGCCAGCAGCCCGGGAACAGATACGCAGTATTTT. Protein sequence: CASSPGTDTQYF. Looking up the rest from reference TRBV7-8 and TRBJ2-3 gives the full variable domain: GAGVSQSPRYKVAKRGQDVALRCDPISGHVSLFWYQQALGQGPEFLTYFQNEAQLDKSGLPSDRFFAERPEGSVSTLKIQRTQQEDSAVYLCASSPGTDTQYFGPGTRLTVL.